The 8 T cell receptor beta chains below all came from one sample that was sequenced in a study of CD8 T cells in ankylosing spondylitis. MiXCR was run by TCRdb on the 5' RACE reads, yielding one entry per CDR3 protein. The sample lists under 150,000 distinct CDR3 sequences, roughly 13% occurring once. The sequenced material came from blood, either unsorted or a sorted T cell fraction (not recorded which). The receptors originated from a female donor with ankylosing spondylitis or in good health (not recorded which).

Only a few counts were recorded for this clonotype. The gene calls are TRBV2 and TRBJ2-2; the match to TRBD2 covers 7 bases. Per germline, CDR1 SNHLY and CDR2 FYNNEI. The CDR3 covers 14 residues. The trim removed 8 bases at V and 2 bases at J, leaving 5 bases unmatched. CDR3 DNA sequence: TGTGCCAGCGCGGGGGAGTCTAACACCGGGGAGCTGTTTTTT. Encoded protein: CASAGESNTGELFF.

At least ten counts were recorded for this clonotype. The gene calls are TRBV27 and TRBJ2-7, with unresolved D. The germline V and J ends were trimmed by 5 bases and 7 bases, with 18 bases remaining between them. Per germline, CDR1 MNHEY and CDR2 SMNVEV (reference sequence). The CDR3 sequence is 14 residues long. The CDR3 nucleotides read TGTGCCAGCAGTCCCGATATCCAACCTAGGGAGCAGTACTTC. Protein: CASSPDIQPREQYF.

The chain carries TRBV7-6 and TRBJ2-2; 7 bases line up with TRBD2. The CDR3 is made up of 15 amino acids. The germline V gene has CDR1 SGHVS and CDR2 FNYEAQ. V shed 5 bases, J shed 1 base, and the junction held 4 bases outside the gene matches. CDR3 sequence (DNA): TGTGCCAGCAGCAGACTAGCAGGGAACACCGGGGAGCTGTTTTTT. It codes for CASSRLAGNTGELFF. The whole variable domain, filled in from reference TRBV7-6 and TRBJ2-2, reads GAGVSQSPRYKVTKRGQDVALRCDPISGHVSLYWYRQALGQGPEFLTYFNYEAQQDKSGLPNDRFSAERPEGSISTLTIQRTEQRDSAMYRCASSRLAGNTGELFFGEGSRLTVL.

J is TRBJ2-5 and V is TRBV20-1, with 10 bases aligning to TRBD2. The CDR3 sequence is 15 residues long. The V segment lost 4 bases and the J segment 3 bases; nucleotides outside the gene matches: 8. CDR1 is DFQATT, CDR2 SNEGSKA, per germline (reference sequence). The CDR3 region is CSAIRSGGVEETQYF. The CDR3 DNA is TGCAGTGCTATCAGGAGCGGGGGGGTTGAAGAGACCCAGTACTTC.

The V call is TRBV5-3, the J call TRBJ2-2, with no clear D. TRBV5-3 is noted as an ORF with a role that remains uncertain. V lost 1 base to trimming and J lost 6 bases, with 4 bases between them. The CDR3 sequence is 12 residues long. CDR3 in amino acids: CARSLSPGELFF. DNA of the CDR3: TGTGCCAGAAGCTTGTCCCCCGGGGAGCTGTTTTTT.

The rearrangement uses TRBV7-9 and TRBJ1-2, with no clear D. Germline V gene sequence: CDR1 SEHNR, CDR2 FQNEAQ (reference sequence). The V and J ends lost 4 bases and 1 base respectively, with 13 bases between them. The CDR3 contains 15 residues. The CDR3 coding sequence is TGTGCCAGCAGCTCCATGGGTACTCGTAACTATGGCTACACCTTC. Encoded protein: CASSSMGTRNYGYTF.

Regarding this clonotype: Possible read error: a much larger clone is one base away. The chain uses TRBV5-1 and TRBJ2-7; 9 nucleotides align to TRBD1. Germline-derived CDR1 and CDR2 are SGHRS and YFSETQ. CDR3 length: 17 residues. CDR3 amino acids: CASSLPGQGRFFYEQHF. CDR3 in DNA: TGCGCCAGCAGCTTGCCGGGACAGGGCCGTTTTTTCTACGAGCAGCACTTC.

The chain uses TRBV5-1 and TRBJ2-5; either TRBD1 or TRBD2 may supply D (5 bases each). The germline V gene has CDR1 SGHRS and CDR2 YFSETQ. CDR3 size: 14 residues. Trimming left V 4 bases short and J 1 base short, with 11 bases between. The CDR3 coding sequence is TGCGCCAGCAGCCCGGGACCGATCCAAGAGACCCAGTACTTC. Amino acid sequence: CASSPGPIQETQYF.